This T cell receptor beta chain was retrieved from a study of PD-1 blockade in classical Hodgkin lymphoma. Study-wide findings and caveats: Relative to healthy donors, newly diagnosed patients reportedly had lower baseline TCR diversity, which was reported as lower still in relapsed/refractory patients. Compared with baseline, CD4+ but not CD8+ TCR diversity had risen significantly by C4D1.

Every patient relapsed after autologous stem cell transplantation, and brentuximab vedotin exposure varied. The assay was immunoSEQ multiplex PCR, and TCRdb's table has in-frame clones only and misses some. The profile shows 66,000 or so clones, 71% of them singletons. Germline CDR1 is LNHNV and CDR2 is YYDKDF (reference sequence). The CDR3 is made up of 15 amino acids. V was pared by 5 bases and J by 4 bases, with 15 bases between. For this clone: No antigen is known for it.

The TCR sequence derives from a human donor with classical Hodgkin lymphoma. The sequenced sample was peripheral blood mononuclear cells (PBMCs), obtained before the second cycle of nivolumab. The genes are TRBV15 and TRBJ2-1; D remains unclear. The CDR3 DNA reads TGTGCCACCAGCCCTTTATTGGGTTCTTACAATGAGCAGTTCTTC. Translating gives CATSPLLGSYNEQFF. Based on the CDR3 plus reference TRBV15 and TRBJ2-1, the full variable domain is DAMVIQNPRYQVTQFGKPVTLSCSQTLNHNVMYWYQQKSSQAPKLLFHYYDKDFNNEADTPDNFQSRRPNTSFCFLDIRSPGLGDTAMYLCATSPLLGSYNEQFFGPGTRLTVL.